The clone carrying this TCR beta chain was counted at least ten times. The target antigen is unknown. This record comes from a study of tumor-infiltrating lymphocytes in primary liver carcinoma. Study summary: These patients were men and women whose ages were 30 to 69 years.

Germline lookup yields CDR1 SGHRS and CDR2 YFSETQ. The CDR3 is 16 amino acids. Trimming shortened V by 4 bases and J by 4 bases, and 21 bases separated the two germline ends. Study findings and constraints: Just around 8-25% of top clones spanned all five tumor regions.

The investigators made TCR beta cDNA from about 500 ng total RNA, using a constant-region primer. ARM-PCR was slightly modified, and three nested multiplex PCR rounds with it gave rise to the TCR beta libraries. Rounds one and two of PCR, each of 10 to 11 cycles, were primed with TRBV1-TRBV30 forward primers and a C-beta reverse primer. In TCRdb, the multiplex PCR reads were re-called with MiXCR into one record per CDR3 protein. The table has roughly 100,000 distinct CDR3 sequences, roughly 80% seen once. Investigators took RNA and DNA out together from about 19-30 mg of unsorted bulk tissue. Patients underwent surgical resection for primary liver carcinoma. Chronic HBV infection was present in the patients, who were treatment-naive.

The specimen sequenced was liver tumor tissue from sampling region 3. This sample's subset: tumor region T3, left-lateral pole. The sequence was obtained from a man aged 35-49 years with primary liver carcinoma and hepatitis B virus infection. This chain links TRBV5-1 with TRBJ2-7; D possibly corresponds to TRBD1 (5 bases). In DNA form, the CDR3 reads TGCGCCAGCAGCCTTAACTCAGGGTCTGTCTTGTACGAGCAGTACTTC. Translation: CASSLNSGSVLYEQYF.